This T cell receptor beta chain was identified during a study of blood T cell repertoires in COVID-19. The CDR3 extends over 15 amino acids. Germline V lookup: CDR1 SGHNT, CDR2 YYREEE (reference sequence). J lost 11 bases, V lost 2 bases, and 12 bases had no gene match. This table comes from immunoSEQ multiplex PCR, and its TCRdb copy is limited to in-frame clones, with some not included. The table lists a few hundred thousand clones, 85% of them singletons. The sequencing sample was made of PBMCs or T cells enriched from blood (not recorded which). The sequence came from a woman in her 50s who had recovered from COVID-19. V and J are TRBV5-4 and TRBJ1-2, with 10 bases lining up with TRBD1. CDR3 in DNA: TGTGCCAGCAGCTTAGGGACAGGGGAAGAGTTCACGTACACCTTC. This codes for CASSLGTGEEFTYTF.